Shown below are 3 T cell receptor beta chains from a single sample sequenced in a study of blood T cell repertoires in COVID-19 (TCRdb year 2020). Library prep was done by the immunoSEQ multiplex PCR assay. The table was pulled from immuneACCESS by TCRdb, which kept in-frame rearrangements only. Such tables lose some clones; where checked, under half of the loss comes from unresolved V genes, and the rest has no known cause. The sample table holds some 300,000 clones, of which 75% to 90% were seen once. The ten biggest clones cover around 13% of the sample. The sequencing input was peripheral blood. The receptors derive from a woman aged 70-85 years with COVID-19, enrolled during active disease.

J is TRBJ1-4 and V is TRBV23-1; D gene unclear. TRBV23-1 is known as an ORF, though its function is uncertain. The CDR3 extends over 15 amino acids. V was pared by 5 bases and J by 3 bases, with 13 bases between. The CDR3 sequence is CASSREGCANEKLFF. CDR3 bases: TGCGCCAGCAGTAGGGAGGGTTGCGCTAATGAAAAACTGTTTTTT.

The chain is built from TRBV19 and TRBJ2-5, with 7 bases identical to TRBD1. This CDR3 contains 13 residues. Trimming at V came to 10 bases and at J to 5 bases, leaving 10 bases not matched to a gene. Germline V gene lookup returns CDR1 LNHDA and CDR2 SQIVND (reference sequence). CDR3 DNA: TGTGCCACCGCGGATACAGGGGTGGAGACCCAGTACTTC. Translating gives CATADTGVETQYF.

The rearrangement uses TRBV11-2 and TRBJ2-7; 7 nucleotides align to TRBD2. Germline lookup yields CDR1 SGHAT and CDR2 FQNNGV. Trimming at V came to 5 bases and at J to 5 bases, leaving 9 bases not matched to a gene. This CDR3 region has 14 residues. As DNA, the CDR3 is TGTGCCAGCAGCGTCGCCCTGGGGAGGGACGAGCAGTACTTC. It yields the protein CASSVALGRDEQYF. The full variable domain, its missing parts supplied by reference TRBV11-2 and TRBJ2-7, is EAGVAQSPRYKIIEKRQSVAFWCNPISGHATLYWYQQILGQGPKLLIQFQNNGVVDDSQLPKDRFSAERLKGVDSTLKIQPAKLEDSAVYLCASSVALGRDEQYFGPGTRLTVT.